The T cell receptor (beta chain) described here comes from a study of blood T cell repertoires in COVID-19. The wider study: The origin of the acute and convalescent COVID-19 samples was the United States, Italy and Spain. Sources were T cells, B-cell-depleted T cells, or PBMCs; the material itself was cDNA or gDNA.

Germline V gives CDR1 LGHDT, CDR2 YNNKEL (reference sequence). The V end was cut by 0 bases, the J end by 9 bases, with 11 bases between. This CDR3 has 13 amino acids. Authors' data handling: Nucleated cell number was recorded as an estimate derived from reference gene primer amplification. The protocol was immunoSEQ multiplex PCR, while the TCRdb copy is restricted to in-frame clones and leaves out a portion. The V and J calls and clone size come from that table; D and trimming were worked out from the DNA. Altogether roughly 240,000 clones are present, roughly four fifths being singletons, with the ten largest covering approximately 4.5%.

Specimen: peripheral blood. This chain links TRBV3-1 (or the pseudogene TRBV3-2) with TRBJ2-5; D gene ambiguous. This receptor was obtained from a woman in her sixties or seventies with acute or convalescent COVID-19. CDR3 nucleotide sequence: TGTGCCAGCAGCCAAGAGAGGAAGTGGCCCCAGTACTTC. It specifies CASSQERKWPQYF.